Listed here are 27 T cell receptor beta chains from one sample, sequenced in a study of CD8+ T cells in alopecia areata. Sequencing used cDNA as its template, made by extracting RNA and reverse transcribing it. Assay used: immunoSEQ multiplex PCR; TCRdb lists only in-frame clones, some missing. The sample lists about 76,000 clones, approximately 72% occurring once. Treatment specified: oral pan-JAK inhibitor, 5-10 mg twice daily. The sample was CD8+ T cells sorted from blood, taken at week 24, from a patient treated with tofacitinib. These TCRs come from a human donor with alopecia areata.

The chain combines TRBV15 with TRBJ2-1, with 14 bases lining up with TRBD2. Unmatched junction bases numbered 3, after V lost 4 bases and J lost 1 base. The CDR3 has 17 residues. CDR1 and CDR2 from the germline V gene are LNHNV and YYDKDF (reference sequence). CDR3 coding DNA: TGTGCCACCAGCACCGGGACTAGCGGGGGTTCCTACAATGAGCAGTTCTTC. Protein: CATSTGTSGGSYNEQFF.

This chain connects TRBV7-9 to TRBJ1-2; D is possibly TRBD1 (5 bases). The CDR3 has 14 residues. The germline gives CDR1 SEHNR, CDR2 FQNEAQ (reference sequence). Trimming removed 4 bases at V and 7 bases at J, with 16 bases between. CDR3 sequence reads: CASSSPGANSGYTF. CDR3 DNA sequence: TGTGCCAGCAGCTCACCCGGGGCCAACAGTGGCTACACCTTC. The full variable domain, its missing parts supplied by reference TRBV7-9 and TRBJ1-2, is DTGVSQNPRHKITKRGQNVTFRCDPISEHNRLYWYRQTLGQGPEFLTYFQNEAQLEKSRLLSDRFSAERPKGSFSTLEIQRTEQGDSAMYLCASSSPGANSGYTFGSGTRLTVV.

This clone was found a few times. V gene TRBV6-5 combines with J gene TRBJ1-1; TRBD1 might be the D (6 bases). The CDR3 is 11 amino acids. Deletions cut 8 bases from V and 5 bases from J, with 9 bases between. CDR1 is MNHEY and CDR2 is SVGAGI in the germline V gene. CDR3 nucleotide sequence: TGTGCCAGCGGAGGGGGGACTGAAGCTTTCTTT. As protein: CASGGGTEAFF.

The chain has TRBV4-1 and TRBJ1-6; D gene ambiguous. The V gene's germline CDR1 is MGHRA and CDR2 YSYEKL. This CDR3 has 13 residues. V lost 3 bases and J 12 bases, leaving 12 bases between the germline ends. The CDR3 region is CASSQYRSQPLHF. In DNA, the CDR3 is TGCGCCAGCAGCCAGTACAGATCTCAACCCCTCCACTTT.

The genes are TRBV7-8 and TRBJ2-2; either TRBD1 or TRBD2 may fit D (5 bases each). V was pared by 1 base and J by 5 bases, with 5 bases between. The CDR3 loop spans 13 amino acids. Germline assignment: CDR1 SGHVS and CDR2 FQNEAQ. The CDR3 loop reads CASSLGGTGELFF. DNA for the CDR3: TGTGCCAGCAGCTTAGGGGGGACCGGGGAGCTGTTTTTT.

The rearrangement joins TRBV4-2 to TRBJ1-1; the match to TRBD1 covers 12 bases. The CDR3 consists of 17 residues. The ends lost 1 base at V and 3 bases at J; junction bases unmatched: 6. Germline V gene sequence: CDR1 LGHNA, CDR2 YNFKEQ. CDR3 amino acids: CASSQVGQGASDTEAFF. The DNA for the CDR3 is TGTGCCAGCAGCCAAGTGGGACAGGGGGCGTCGGACACTGAAGCTTTCTTT.

The gene calls are TRBV4-3 and TRBJ2-5; possible D gene TRBD1, 6 bases. Germline V gene data show CDR1 as LGHNA and CDR2 as YSLEER. V lost 0 bases and J 2 bases, leaving 7 bases between the germline ends. The CDR3 runs to 14 residues. CDR3 coding DNA: TGCGCCAGCAGCCAAGACAGGGGACAAGAGACCCAGTACTTC. Translating it yields CASSQDRGQETQYF.

The chain uses TRBV4-2 and TRBJ2-1; TRBD2 matches 8 bases. Germline V gene lookup returns CDR1 LGHNA and CDR2 YNFKEQ. The CDR3 contains 15 residues. The junction had 7 bases not matched to a gene; V was cut back by 4 bases and J by 5 bases. The CDR3 is CASSPGLGINNEQFF. CDR3 in DNA: TGTGCCAGCAGCCCGGGACTAGGGATCAACAATGAGCAGTTCTTC.

This chain uses TRBV6-5 with TRBJ2-5; 7 nucleotides agree with TRBD1. CDR1 MNHEY and CDR2 SVGAGI come from the germline V gene. V shed 2 bases, J shed 3 bases, and the junction held 6 bases outside the gene matches. The CDR3 consists of 15 residues. This CDR3 reads CASSYPDTGEETQYF. CDR3 coding DNA: TGTGCCAGCAGTTACCCAGACACAGGGGAAGAGACCCAGTACTTC.

The chain combines TRBV4-2 with TRBJ1-1; the D is unclear. This CDR3 comprises 12 residues. Trimming took off 1 base at V and 3 bases at J, with 3 bases between the two ends. From germline, CDR1 is LGHNA and CDR2 YNFKEQ. This CDR3 is CASSQGYTEAFF. The CDR3 DNA is TGTGCCAGCAGCCAAGGGTACACTGAAGCTTTCTTT.

The J gene is TRBJ2-4, the V gene TRBV28; 10 nucleotides match TRBD1. The germline CDR1 and CDR2 sequences are MDHEN and SYDVKM. The CDR3 has 14 residues. Losses at the gene ends were 3 bases for V and 7 bases for J; bases not matched to a gene: 3. The CDR3 sequence is CASSLGGQGNIQYF. The CDR3 DNA reads as TGTGCCAGCAGTTTGGGGGGACAGGGGAACATTCAGTACTTC.

This sequence joins TRBV15 and TRBJ1-5; maybe TRBD1 (6 bases). The germline V gene has CDR1 LNHNV and CDR2 YYDKDF (reference sequence). V was shortened by 1 base and J by 0 bases, with 10 bases between the two germline ends. The CDR3 runs to 16 residues. The DNA for the CDR3 is TGTGCCACCAGCAGAGGCCCAGGGGTTAGCAATCAGCCCCAGCATTTT. It codes for CATSRGPGVSNQPQHF.

This clone was counted a few times. This sequence joins TRBV4-1 and TRBJ1-4; possibly TRBD1 for D (5 bases). Germline V lookup: CDR1 MGHRA, CDR2 YSYEKL. Trimming took 4 bases from V and 5 from J, leaving 11 bases between them. The CDR3 covers 14 residues. CDR3 nucleotide sequence: TGCGCCAGCAGCCCGAGACAGACCAATGAAAAACTGTTTTTT. Its translation: CASSPRQTNEKLFF.

This sequence joins TRBV4-1 and TRBJ2-2; D perhaps matches TRBD2 (5 bases). Per the germline V gene, CDR1 is MGHRA and CDR2 is YSYEKL. V lost 2 bases, J lost 5 bases, and 9 bases lay in between. The CDR3 is 14 residues long. The CDR3 bases are TGCGCCAGCAGCCAATCGAGGGAGACCGGGGAGCTGTTTTTT. Translating gives CASSQSRETGELFF.

The V call is TRBV27, the J call TRBJ1-5; D not resolved. This CDR3 comprises 15 residues. The V end was cut by 2 bases, the J end by 0 bases, with 8 bases between. Germline V CDR1 and CDR2: MNHEY, SMNVEV (reference sequence). Here the CDR3 DNA reads TGTGCCAGCAGTTTAATGGGTAATAGCAATCAGCCCCAGCATTTT. This codes for CASSLMGNSNQPQHF.

This clone was detected only a few times. V is TRBV4-1 and J is TRBJ2-7, with D possibly matching TRBD1 (5 bases). The germline V gene has CDR1 MGHRA and CDR2 YSYEKL. The CDR3 consists of 14 residues. V was cut by 2 bases and J by 8 bases, with 16 bases left in between. The CDR3 sequence: CASSQRGSSSKQYF. The CDR3 nucleotides read TGCGCCAGCAGCCAAAGGGGATCGTCCTCTAAGCAGTACTTC.

Only a few counts were recorded for this clone. The genes are TRBV4-3 and TRBJ2-3; 7 positions agree with TRBD1. The CDR3 consists of 14 residues. V lost 0 bases and J lost 4; bases outside the gene matches: 1. Germline loops: CDR1 LGHNA, CDR2 YSLEER. The CDR3 loop is CASSQDQGADTQYF. The CDR3 nucleotides read TGCGCCAGCAGCCAAGATCAGGGGGCAGATACGCAGTATTTT.

The CDR3 loop is CASSLGLGGLYNEQFF. CDR3 sequence (DNA): TGCGCCAGCAGCTTGGGGCTAGGGGGGCTCTACAATGAGCAGTTCTTC. V gene TRBV5-1 combines with J gene TRBJ2-1, with D possibly being TRBD1 or TRBD2 (6 bases each). Per the germline V gene, CDR1 is SGHRS and CDR2 is YFSETQ. The V gene lost 0 bases and the J gene lost 3 bases, with 13 bases spanning the gap. This CDR3 has 16 amino acids.

V gene TRBV5-1 combines with J gene TRBJ2-7; D is possibly TRBD2 (6 bases). CDR1 and CDR2 from the germline V gene are SGHRS and YFSETQ. V lost 0 bases and J lost 3, with 13 bases in between. The CDR3 sequence is 15 residues long. The CDR3 DNA reads TGCGCCAGCAGCTTGGAGGAGGGATCCGTCTACGAGCAGTACTTC. Amino acid sequence: CASSLEEGSVYEQYF.

The CDR3 is CASTGTLENTEAFF. DNA of the CDR3: TGTGCCAGCACAGGCACCCTTGAGAACACTGAAGCTTTCTTT. The rearrangement joins TRBV11-2 to TRBJ1-1, with unresolved D. V was cut by 7 bases and J by 1 base, with 13 bases left in between. CDR1 is SGHAT and CDR2 is FQNNGV in the germline V gene. The CDR3 has 14 residues.

The rearrangement joins TRBV7-9 to TRBJ2-5; TRBD1 or TRBD2 may be the D gene (5 bases each). The CDR3 length is 15 residues. Germline lookup yields CDR1 SEHNR and CDR2 FQNEAQ (reference sequence). V was shortened by 6 bases and J by 2 bases, with 16 bases between the two germline ends. In nucleotides, the CDR3 is TGTGCCAGCAGTCCCCCCTGGGACGGACAAGAGACCCAGTACTTC. It codes for CASSPPWDGQETQYF. Using reference TRBV7-9 and TRBJ2-5 for the parts outside the CDR3, the full variable domain is DTGVSQNPRHKITKRGQNVTFRCDPISEHNRLYWYRQTLGQGPEFLTYFQNEAQLEKSRLLSDRFSAERPKGSFSTLEIQRTEQGDSAMYLCASSPPWDGQETQYFGPGTRLLVL.

This clone was picked up one time. CDR3 in amino acids: CASMLAGLVTGELFF. CDR3 DNA sequence: TGTGCCAGCATGCTTGCGGGACTGGTTACCGGGGAGCTGTTTTTT. The chain employs TRBV2 and TRBJ2-2; a possible D gene is TRBD2 (6 bases). The CDR3 is 15 residues long. V was pared by 7 bases and J by 5 bases, with 17 bases between. CDR1 and CDR2 (germline): SNHLY, FYNNEI.

This chain joins TRBV7-2 and TRBJ2-5; 7 bases fit TRBD2. The CDR3 totals 16 residues. J lost 2 bases, V lost 5 bases, and 11 bases had no gene match. Germline CDR1 and CDR2: SGHTA and FQGNSA. CDR3 protein: CASSLLGLGGQETQYF. The CDR3 DNA reads TGTGCCAGCAGCCTCTTGGGCCTCGGGGGGCAAGAGACCCAGTACTTC.

This chain joins TRBV27 and TRBJ2-3, with D unclear. V lost 3 bases and J lost 4, with 5 bases in between. Germline values: CDR1 MNHEY, CDR2 SMNVEV (reference sequence). The CDR3 contains 12 residues. CDR3 sequence: CASSFGADTQYF. The CDR3 DNA follows: TGTGCCAGCAGTTTTGGAGCAGATACGCAGTATTTT.

CDR3 coding DNA: TGTGCCAGCAGTCGGACTAGCGGGGCCTCAGATACGCAGTATTTT. The encoded protein is CASSRTSGASDTQYF. The chain links TRBV6-4 to TRBJ2-3; 12 positions agree with TRBD2. V shed 5 bases, J shed 4 bases, and the junction held 4 bases outside the gene matches. Germline CDR1 and CDR2: MRHNA and SNTAGT. The CDR3 contains 15 residues.

In this sample, this clone turned up a few times. The V and J genes are TRBV14 and TRBJ2-1, with 8 positions matching TRBD1. V dropped 3 bases and J dropped 4; count of bases not matched to a gene: 5. The germline gives CDR1 SGHDN, CDR2 FVKESK. The CDR3 contains 15 residues. DNA of the CDR3: TGTGCCAGCAGCCATCAGGGGGCGCGGTACAATGAGCAGTTCTTC. Its protein is CASSHQGARYNEQFF.

The chain employs TRBV4-3 and TRBJ2-3, with TRBD2 identical over 8 bases. The germline CDR1 and CDR2 sequences are LGHNA and YSLEER. This CDR3 region has 15 residues. Losses at the gene ends were 2 bases for V and 6 bases for J; bases not matched to a gene: 7. The CDR3 coding sequence is TGCGCCAGCAGCCAATATTATAGCGGGGAGGATACGCAGTATTTT. Translated: CASSQYYSGEDTQYF.